This T cell receptor beta chain emerged from a study of cytomegalovirus exposure and HLA in healthy donors. About the research overall: A subsequent analysis stated that the 120 or so validation repertoires were run on the same platform as the 650 to 850 first-cohort repertoires.

Clones were sequenced by immunoSEQ multiplex PCR, and TCRdb holds only the in-frame ones, with some missing. The data show more than 75,000 clones, around 92% seen once. The CDR3 loop spans 13 amino acids. V lost 1 base and J lost 4, with 8 bases in between. Germline values: CDR1 SGHAT, CDR2 FQNNGV. This receptor was identified in a man younger than 30 in good health and CMV-seronegative. The sample was PBMCs. This chain connects TRBV11-2 to TRBJ2-7; TRBD2 is a possible D gene (5 bases). Here the CDR3 DNA reads TGTGCCAGCAGCTTAGTATCGGGGTACGAGCAGTACTTC. Translating gives CASSLVSGYEQYF.